The clone carrying this TCR beta chain was seen only once. Antigen: not known. The V gene end was trimmed by 5 bases and the J gene end by 1 base; junction bases not matched to a gene: 4. This CDR3 spans 14 amino acids. Germline CDR1 reads MNHEY; CDR2 reads SVGAGI. These data are taken from a study of radiotherapy plus CTLA-4 blockade in lung cancer. Study summary: Objective responses occurred in 15% to 20% of patients; over 30% had disease control.

General study results and limits: Clones derived from tumor TCRs expanded in blood after radiotherapy plus ipilimumab.

The table came from immunoSEQ multiplex PCR; TCRdb's copy has only in-frame clones and leaves some out. Of 48,000 or so clones in the sample, 84% were seen once. This clonotype was obtained from a human donor with non-small cell lung cancer whose response to radiotherapy plus ipilimumab could not be evaluated. V is TRBV6-5 and J is TRBJ1-1; 7 bases map to TRBD1. The sequences come from peripheral blood, collected from a patient treated with radiotherapy plus ipilimumab. CDR3 residues: CASSRQGGNTEAFF. The CDR3 region has the DNA TGTGCCAGCAGTAGACAGGGAGGGAACACTGAAGCTTTCTTT.